Listed below are T cell receptor beta chains from one sample, sequenced in a study of cytomegalovirus exposure and HLA in healthy donors. Profiling relied on immunoSEQ multiplex PCR, and the TCRdb table lists in-frame clones only, not all of them. Of tens of thousands of clones listed, roughly 74% are singletons. Input material: PBMCs. Every receptor here comes from a woman aged 30 to 39 in good health and CMV-seropositive. CDR3s leave out the opening cysteine and the closing phenylalanine or tryptophan.

v_gene	j_gene	CDR3aa
TRBV2	TRBJ2-7	ASSAAGTLYEQY
TRBV7-9	TRBJ1-1	ASSRGGSTEAF
TRBV6-5	TRBJ1-4	ASSQHATNEKLF
TRBV10-3	TRBJ1-1	AISDTDSVNTEAF
TRBV6-5	TRBJ1-5	ASSRGLGTNQPQH
TRBV6-1	TRBJ2-7	ASSDIRHIDYEQY
TRBV4-2	TRBJ2-5	ASSLVAGGLMGGWETQY
TRBV4-2	TRBJ2-1	ASSQTGGPVDEQF
TRBV9	TRBJ1-2	ASSTGTTPYGYT
TRBV5-6	TRBJ2-7	ASIPWAQDYEQY
TRBV30	TRBJ2-3	AWSGLAGVYTQY
TRBV21-1	TRBJ1-5	ASSKSWQGTRNQPQH
TRBV7-8	TRBJ1-3	ASSLTTGPASGNTIY
TRBV11-3	TRBJ2-1	ASSLSYRRSNEQF
TRBV25-1	TRBJ2-1	ASSADLSPNEQF
TRBV2	TRBJ1-5	ASSLLGEPQH
TRBV6-5	TRBJ1-5	ASKGNSNQPQH
TRBV18	TRBJ2-7	ASSPPSVAYEQY
TRBV7-2	TRBJ2-5	ASSDRGKTQY
TRBV18	TRBJ1-2	ASSPQVEDGYT
TRBV6-5	TRBJ2-7	ASSRTSTVYEQY
TRBV19	TRBJ1-1	ASSIQSRTEAF
TRBV29-1	TRBJ2-2	SVDSSFTGELF
TRBV5-1	TRBJ2-5	ASGEQAPQETQY
TRBV7-9	TRBJ1-1	ASSLGGTGGAF
TRBV4-1	TRBJ2-1	ASSQGLASYNEQF
TRBV6-1	TRBJ1-4	ASSRGQGREKLF
TRBV6-1	TRBJ1-2	ASIRDRGEGYT